Listed below are T cell receptor beta chains from one sample, sequenced in a study of T cell changes during pregnancy in multiple sclerosis. TCRdb keeps only in-frame clones here, not all; method: immunoSEQ multiplex PCR. The sample consists of tens of thousands of clones, around 93% of them appearing once. This specimen was peripheral blood, taken before pregnancy. The receptors were sampled from a female donor with multiple sclerosis, enrolled in a pregnancy study. Both conserved end residues are part of each CDR3. A D gene is named only where the DNA matches it firmly. Not all rows give a size; the values are once, few, many and, for expanded clones, a class.

d_call	v_call	clone_size	j_call	cdr3_aa	cdr3_nt
.	TRBV7-3	.	TRBJ1-1	CASSFGRMNTEAFF	TGTGCCAGCAGCTTCGGCAGGATGAACACTGAAGCTTTCTTT
TRBD1	TRBV6-6	.	TRBJ2-7	CASSYSQDRASYEQYF	TGTGCCAGCAGTTACTCACAAGACAGGGCCTCCTACGAGCAGTACTTC
.	TRBV7-9	.	TRBJ1-1	CASSRLNGANTEAFF	TGTGCCAGCAGCCGTCTTAATGGAGCGAACACTGAAGCTTTCTTT
TRBD2	TRBV4-2	.	TRBJ2-1	CASSPSGGGYGEQFF	TGTGCCAGCAGCCCTAGCGGGGGGGGGTACGGGGAGCAGTTCTTC
TRBD1	TRBV27	.	TRBJ2-7	CASRDLQGVSYEQYF	TGTGCCAGCAGAGACCTCCAGGGGGTCTCCTACGAGCAGTACTTC
TRBD2	TRBV29-1	.	TRBJ2-7	CSVEDLSTGTSDTYEQYF	TGCAGCGTTGAAGACCTTAGTACCGGGACTAGCGATACCTACGAGCAGTACTTC
.	TRBV28	.	TRBJ1-1	CASDPIGSRNENTEAFF	TGTGCCAGCGATCCTATTGGGTCCAGGAACGAGAACACTGAAGCTTTCTTT
TRBD2	TRBV5-5	once	TRBJ2-3	CASSSSLAGVTDTQYF	TGTGCCAGCAGCTCGTCACTAGCGGGAGTCACAGATACGCAGTATTTT
.	TRBV6-6	once	TRBJ1-5	CASSYGLRGQPQHF	TGTGCCAGCAGTTACGGCCTACGGGGTCAGCCCCAGCATTTT
.	TRBV5-1	.	TRBJ2-6	CASSLSSGSGANVLTF	TGCGCCAGCAGTCTCTCCTCGGGCTCTGGGGCCAACGTCCTGACTTTC
TRBD1	TRBV19	.	TRBJ1-6	CASSMGPGQGNSPLHF	TGTGCCAGTAGTATGGGACCGGGACAGGGAAATTCACCCCTCCACTTT
.	TRBV29-1	.	TRBJ1-1	CSVAGTLGNTEAFF	TGCAGCGTTGCAGGGACTCTTGGGAACACTGAAGCTTTCTTT
TRBD2	TRBV10-1	few	TRBJ2-7	CASSRTSGSLHF	TGCGCCAGCAGTCGGACTAGCGGGAGTCTCCACTTC
TRBD1	TRBV4-2	.	TRBJ2-1	CASSQSYRQGLYNEQFF	TGTGCCAGCAGCCAGAGTTACCGACAGGGTCTTTACAATGAGCAGTTCTTC
.	TRBV20-1	.	TRBJ2-5	CSAGDLRRDF	TGCAGTGCGGGGGACCTCAGGAGGGACTTC
.	TRBV7-9	once	TRBJ1-6	CASSPGQLNSPLHF	TGTGCCAGCAGCCCCGGACAGCTAAATTCACCCCTCCACTTT
.	TRBV19	.	TRBJ2-2	CASRLGWGTGELFF	TGTGCCAGTAGACTAGGTTGGGGCACCGGGGAGCTGTTTTTT
.	TRBV5-1	.	TRBJ1-2	CASSYSYRITNYGYTF	TGCGCCAGCAGCTACTCTTACAGGATCACTAACTATGGCTACACCTTC
.	TRBV10-1	.	TRBJ2-6	CASSDQGCGANVLTF	TGCGCCAGCAGTGACCAGGGGTGTGGGGCCAACGTCCTGACTTTC
.	TRBV2	.	TRBJ1-6	CASSDSNSPLHF	TGTGCCAGCTCGGACAGTAATTCACCCCTCCACTTT
TRBD1	TRBV11-2	.	TRBJ2-5	CASSFDRGMGTQYF	TGTGCCAGCAGCTTTGACAGGGGAATGGGGACCCAGTACTTC
TRBD1	TRBV7-3	.	TRBJ2-2	CASRSGTGGTGELFF	TGTGCCAGCAGGTCCGGGACAGGGGGCACCGGGGAGCTGTTTTTT
TRBD1	TRBV11-2	.	TRBJ1-1	CASSLVGTGGYVNTEAFF	TGTGCCAGCAGCTTAGTCGGGACAGGGGGCTACGTGAACACTGAAGCTTTCTTT
TRBD2	TRBV30	.	TRBJ2-1	CAHRPSGFYNEQFF	TGTGCCCACCGTCCTAGCGGGTTCTACAATGAGCAGTTCTTC
.	TRBV18	.	TRBJ1-3	CASSQQGPGNTIYF	TGTGCCAGCTCGCAACAGGGCCCTGGAAACACCATATATTTT
TRBD1	TRBV6-5	.	TRBJ2-5	CASSQGTGALPQYF	TGTGCCAGCAGTCAAGGGACAGGGGCTCTCCCACAGTACTTC
TRBD2	TRBV5-1	.	TRBJ2-1	CASSLDGGGTYNEQFF	TGCGCCAGCAGCTTGGATGGCGGGGGTACCTACAATGAGCAGTTCTTC
TRBD1	TRBV2	.	TRBJ1-5	CASSVSGTENQPQHF	TGTGCCAGCAGTGTTTCCGGGACAGAGAATCAGCCCCAGCATTTT
TRBD2	TRBV9	.	TRBJ2-5	CASSVDTSGGIRETQYF	TGTGCCAGCAGCGTAGACACTAGCGGGGGGATCCGCGAGACCCAGTACTTC
.	TRBV4-1	.	TRBJ2-1	CASSWTRGSYNEQFF	TGCGCCAGCAGCTGGACAAGGGGCTCCTACAATGAGCAGTTCTTC
.	TRBV18	.	TRBJ1-2	CASSPTEDGYTF	TGTGCCAGCTCACCTACAGAAGATGGCTACACCTTC
TRBD2	TRBV18	.	TRBJ2-2	CASSTRGASTGELFF	TGTGCCAGCTCAACGCGGGGGGCAAGCACCGGGGAGCTGTTTTTT
.	TRBV5-4	.	TRBJ1-6	CASSSGSNSPLHF	TGTGCCAGCAGCTCGGGGTCTAATTCACCCCTCCACTTT